The 24 T cell receptor beta chains listed next were all sequenced from one sample in a study of cytomegalovirus exposure and HLA in healthy donors (dated by TCRdb to 2017 to 2019). The library was built by means of the immunoSEQ multiplex PCR assay. The multiplex PCR relied on a mix of 60 forward primers for TCR Vbeta segments and 13 reverse primers for TCR Jbeta segments. Held by TCRdb, this immuneACCESS table contains in-frame sequences only and omits some clones. Under half of the omission traces to an unresolved V gene where checked; the cause of the rest is unknown. The sample records approximately 140,000 clones, 65% to 80% of which are singletons. The ten most abundant clones make up roughly an eighth of the sample. The sequencing sample was made of PBMCs. These receptors were taken from a man aged 40-49 years in good health and CMV-seropositive.

This chain links TRBV5-4 with TRBJ2-5, with 8 bases aligning to TRBD2. Unmatched junction bases numbered 2, after V lost 0 bases and J lost 1 base. The CDR3 has 15 amino acids. Germline V gives CDR1 SGHNT, CDR2 YYREEE (reference sequence). The CDR3 DNA follows: TGTGCCAGCAGCTTGGGTAGCGGGGTCCAAGAGACCCAGTACTTC. This translates into CASSLGSGVQETQYF.

The chain employs TRBV7-8 and TRBJ1-1; D is unresolved. This CDR3 contains 13 residues. V lost 5 bases and J 3 bases, leaving 10 bases between the germline ends. Germline values: CDR1 SGHVS, CDR2 FQNEAQ. The CDR3 DNA reads TGTGCCAGCAGCCCTCGAGGAGACACTGAAGCTTTCTTT. Its translation is CASSPRGDTEAFF.

Remarks on this clone: At one end the junction does not follow the germline gene, possibly because of a read error. The chain carries TRBV7-3 and TRBJ2-7; D not resolved. The CDR3 extends over 8 amino acids. Germline CDR1 is SGHTA and CDR2 is FQGTGA. CDR3 coding DNA: TGTGCCAGCAGCTATTCCCTCTTC. Its protein is CASSYSLF.

V is TRBV18 and J is TRBJ1-3; tentative D call: TRBD1 (6 bases). Trimming shortened V by 1 base and J by 2 bases, and 15 bases separated the two germline ends. The CDR3 loop spans 17 amino acids. Germline V gene data show CDR1 as KGHSH and CDR2 as LQKENI. CDR3 sequence: CASSPRGPQGPGNTIYF. CDR3 nucleotides: TGTGCCAGCTCACCACGGGGACCCCAGGGGCCTGGAAACACCATATATTTT.

The rearrangement uses TRBV7-2 and TRBJ2-5; 8 bases are shared with TRBD2. The last part of the DNA fits TRBJ2-7 better; the J call may be wrong. Germline V lookup: CDR1 SGHTA, CDR2 FQGNSA. CDR3 length equals 15 residues. CDR3 in amino acids: CASSRVNGRGYEQYF. CDR3 nucleotides: TGTGCCAGCAGCCGGGTTAACGGGAGGGGCTACGAGCAGTACTTC.

The V gene is TRBV5-1, the J gene TRBJ1-1, with D perhaps TRBD1 (5 bases). The CDR3 sequence is 14 residues long. V was trimmed by 6 bases and J by 4 bases, leaving 16 bases between them. Per the germline V gene, CDR1 is SGHRS and CDR2 is YFSETQ. DNA for the CDR3: TGCGCCAGCACGTTAGGGCAGGGAGGCACTGAAGCTTTCTTT. It yields the protein CASTLGQGGTEAFF.

The chain recombines TRBV20-1 with TRBJ2-3, with no clear D. Germline-derived CDR1 and CDR2 are DFQATT and SNEGSKA (reference sequence). The CDR3 contains 11 residues. Trimming took 5 bases from V and 7 from J, leaving 10 bases between them. The CDR3 protein is CSAPQTHTQYF. As DNA, the CDR3 is TGCAGTGCTCCCCAAACTCATACGCAGTATTTT.

This clone was counted only a few times. V is TRBV5-6 and J is TRBJ2-2, with unresolved D. CDR1 is SGHDT, CDR2 YYEEEE, per germline. V lost 1 base to trimming and J lost 4 bases, with 2 bases between them. The CDR3 runs 12 residues. This CDR3 reads CASSLLTGELFF. The CDR3 DNA follows: TGTGCCAGCAGCTTGCTCACCGGGGAGCTGTTTTTT.

The rearrangement joins TRBV7-8 to TRBJ2-7; TRBD1 aligns across 8 bases. Trimming cost V 5 bases and J 4 bases; bases outside gene matches: 13. The CDR3 sequence is 16 residues long. Germline CDR1 and CDR2: SGHVS and FQNEAQ. Here the CDR3 DNA reads TGTGCCAGCAGCCCGAGGACAGGGAACAGGCGGTACGAGCAGTACTTC. Amino acids: CASSPRTGNRRYEQYF.

The chain combines TRBV14 with TRBJ1-2; D is perhaps TRBD1 (5 bases). Trimming stripped 4 bases from V and 4 bases from J, with 10 bases between. CDR1 is SGHDN and CDR2 is FVKESK in the germline V gene. The CDR3 is made up of 13 amino acids. DNA for the CDR3: TGTGCCAGCAGCCCAGAGCAGGGCTATGGCTACACCTTC. It is translated as CASSPEQGYGYTF.

V is TRBV28 and J is TRBJ2-1; weak D call: TRBD1 (6 bases). Germline CDR1 reads MDHEN; CDR2 reads SYDVKM. Trimming removed 7 bases at V and 0 bases at J, with 16 bases between. CDR3 length equals 16 residues. CDR3 residues: CASTLLVGGSYNEQFF. The DNA for the CDR3 is TGTGCCAGCACCCTTTTAGTAGGGGGCTCCTACAATGAGCAGTTCTTC.

Within the sample, this clone is medium-sized (0.01 to 0.1%). CDR3 DNA: TGTGCCAGCAGTGAAGGACAGGGGGCAGATACGCAGTATTTT. Translated, it gives CASSEGQGADTQYF. This chain links TRBV6-1 with TRBJ2-3; 9 bases are shared with TRBD1. Germline loops: CDR1 MNHNS, CDR2 SASEGT. This CDR3 is 14 amino acids long. After removal of 1 base from V and 4 bases from J, the junction contained 0 bases not matched to a gene.

The J gene is TRBJ1-2, the V gene TRBV11-2; no clear D gene. The CDR3 sequence is 13 residues long. Germline CDR1 is SGHAT and CDR2 is FQNNGV. The germline V and J ends were trimmed by 2 bases and 4 bases, with 8 bases remaining between them. The CDR3 coding sequence is TGTGCCAGCAGCTTATCGCAGGTCTATGGCTACACCTTC. This gives the protein CASSLSQVYGYTF.

To note about this clone: An end of the junction does not agree with germline; a read error may underlie this. The chain recombines TRBV7-9 with TRBJ2-2; 7 nucleotides line up with TRBD1. Germline V gives CDR1 SEHNR, CDR2 FQNEAQ (reference sequence). The CDR3 is 15 amino acids. The CDR3: CSSSLRDRNTGELFF. The CDR3 nucleotides read TGTTCCAGCAGCCTCCGGGACAGAAACACCGGGGAGCTGTTTTTT.

The chain has TRBV13 and TRBJ2-7; weak D call: TRBD2 (6 bases). V lost 1 base, J lost 4 bases, and 11 bases lay in between. CDR1 and CDR2 from the germline V gene are PRHDT and FYEKMQ (reference sequence). The length of the CDR3 is 14 residues. The CDR3 coding sequence is TGTGCCAGCAGCTTAGTGGGGGGAGCGTACGAGCAGTACTTC. Translation: CASSLVGGAYEQYF.

This clone showed up just a few times. The CDR3 is CASSPDRGRGYTF. In DNA form, the CDR3 reads TGTGCCAGCAGTCCCGACAGGGGACGTGGCTACACCTTC. The rearrangement joins TRBV6-1 to TRBJ1-2, with TRBD1 identical over 8 bases. V was clipped by 5 bases and J by 7 bases; unmatched bases: 6. Germline V CDR1 and CDR2: MNHNS, SASEGT. The CDR3 contains 13 residues.

The chain uses TRBV5-6 and TRBJ1-1; D is possibly TRBD1 (5 bases). Looked up from germline, CDR1 is SGHDT and CDR2 is YYEEEE. V was pared by 0 bases and J by 2 bases, with 8 bases between. The CDR3 totals 14 residues. The CDR3 spells CASSLGGTNTEAFF. CDR3 bases: TGTGCCAGCAGCTTGGGAGGGACTAACACTGAAGCTTTCTTT.

The chain recombines TRBV5-1 with TRBJ1-6; D may be TRBD1 (5 bases). Germline loops: CDR1 SGHRS, CDR2 YFSETQ. This CDR3 is built from 14 residues. V was pared by 6 bases and J by 6 bases, with 13 bases between. CDR3 DNA: TGCGCCAGCACCCCAGGGACTACTAATTCACCCCTCCACTTT. This translates into CASTPGTTNSPLHF.

CDR3 coding DNA: TGCGCCAGCAGCCCTAGCGGGGTGAACTACGAGCAGTACTTC. It yields the protein CASSPSGVNYEQYF. V and J are TRBV5-1 and TRBJ2-7; 9 nucleotides agree with TRBD2. This CDR3 region has 14 residues. Germline loops: CDR1 SGHRS, CDR2 YFSETQ. V trimming: 4 bases; J trimming: 3 bases; junction bases outside the gene matches: 5.

The V call is TRBV6-1, the J call TRBJ2-5, with unresolved D. The CDR3 covers 14 residues. CDR1 is MNHNS, CDR2 SASEGT, per germline. V was shortened by 3 bases and J by 7 bases, with 15 bases between the two germline ends. Written as DNA, the CDR3 is TGTGCCAGCAGTGAGACACCGCAGGCGAGGACCCAGTACTTC. Protein sequence: CASSETPQARTQYF.

This clone occurred a few times. The genes are TRBV28 and TRBJ2-7, with TRBD1 identical over 7 bases. CDR3 length: 12 amino acids. Germline assignment: CDR1 MDHEN and CDR2 SYDVKM. The V and J ends lost 6 bases and 6 bases, in that order; junction bases with no gene match: 5. CDR3 sequence (DNA): TGTGCCAGCAGGGGGGACAGCATCGAGCAGTACTTC. Protein: CASRGDSIEQYF.

This chain uses TRBV30 with TRBJ1-3; 7 bases fit TRBD1. This CDR3 is built from 15 residues. V trimming: 2 bases; J trimming: 1 base; junction bases outside the gene matches: 5. Germline-derived CDR1 and CDR2 are GTSNPN and SVGIG (reference sequence). CDR3 protein: CAWSLTTGSGNTIYF. In nucleotides, the CDR3 is TGTGCCTGGAGTCTAACGACAGGGTCTGGAAACACCATATATTTT.

A few counts support this clone. The CDR3 reads CASGLGGGVYGYTF. The CDR3 DNA reads TGTGCTAGTGGTTTGGGTGGGGGGGTCTATGGCTACACCTTC. This rearrangement joins TRBV12-5 to TRBJ1-2, with D possibly TRBD1 on 5 matching bases. Deletions cut 1 base from V and 4 bases from J, with 10 bases between. There are 14 residues in the CDR3. CDR1 and CDR2 from the germline V gene are LGHNT and FRNRAP.

Notes on this clone: The germline gene is not matched at one end of the junction; a read error may be the cause. The chain combines TRBV7-2 with TRBJ2-6, with D possibly being TRBD1 (5 bases). Germline CDR1 and CDR2: SGHTA and FQGNSA. CDR3 length: 16 residues. DNA for the CDR3: TGTGCCAGCAGCTTAGGTCAGTTCTCTGGGGCCAACGGCCTGACTTTC. Encoded protein: CASSLGQFSGANGLTF.